These T cell receptor beta chains were read from a single sample in a study of OX40 agonist ivuxolimab in advanced cancers. Using immunoSEQ multiplex PCR, the repertoire was profiled, and TCRdb retains in-frame clones only, with some absent. The table has roughly 50,000 clones, 84% seen once; the top ten hold more than 1%. The sample in question was CD4+ or CD8+ T cells sorted from blood, obtained in a trial of the OX40 agonist ivuxolimab. Every receptor here comes from an adult with an advanced solid tumor such as melanoma, head and neck, liver or kidney cancer. Both conserved end residues are part of each CDR3. Fields, in order: V gene, J gene, D gene, clone size, CDR3 protein, CDR3 DNA. D genes are given only for firm matches. Clone size appears in some rows only: once, few, many, or a class for an expanded clone.

V gene: TRBV27; J gene: TRBJ2-1; D gene: TRBD2; clone size: -; CDR3 protein: CASSWWGSGYSYNEQFF; CDR3 DNA: TGTGCCAGCAGTTGGTGGGGTAGCGGGTACTCCTACAATGAGCAGTTCTTC
V gene: TRBV25-1; J gene: TRBJ2-7; D gene: -; clone size: -; CDR3 protein: CASSGPLTYEQYF; CDR3 DNA: TGTGCCAGCAGTGGACCCCTCACTTACGAGCAGTACTTC
V gene: TRBV5-1; J gene: TRBJ2-7; D gene: TRBD2; clone size: -; CDR3 protein: CASSLRTSGGFSYEQYF; CDR3 DNA: TGCGCCAGCAGCCTTCGGACTAGCGGAGGGTTCTCCTACGAGCAGTACTTC
V gene: TRBV12-5; J gene: TRBJ1-3; D gene: -; clone size: -; CDR3 protein: CASGPGFGNTIYF; CDR3 DNA: TGTGCTAGTGGTCCGGGATTTGGAAACACCATATATTTT
V gene: TRBV7-2; J gene: TRBJ2-7; D gene: TRBD2; clone size: once; CDR3 protein: CASSLAGGREQYF; CDR3 DNA: TGTGCCAGCAGCCTAGCGGGAGGACGCGAGCAGTACTTC
V gene: TRBV5-6; J gene: TRBJ1-4; D gene: -; clone size: once; CDR3 protein: CASSLGGGLNEKLFF; CDR3 DNA: TGTGCCAGCAGCTTGGGGGGCGGCCTCAATGAAAAACTGTTTTTT
V gene: TRBV27; J gene: TRBJ1-6; D gene: -; clone size: -; CDR3 protein: CASALRQESPLHF; CDR3 DNA: TGTGCCAGCGCACTACGACAGGAGTCACCCCTCCACTTT
V gene: TRBV11-2; J gene: TRBJ2-7; D gene: TRBD2; clone size: -; CDR3 protein: CASSSNQGGVDEQYF; CDR3 DNA: TGTGCCAGCAGCTCTAATCAGGGAGGGGTAGACGAGCAGTACTTC
V gene: TRBV5-4; J gene: TRBJ2-7; D gene: -; clone size: -; CDR3 protein: CASSSTHEQYF; CDR3 DNA: TGTGCCAGCAGCTCCACCCACGAGCAGTACTTC
V gene: TRBV28; J gene: TRBJ1-5; D gene: -; clone size: -; CDR3 protein: CASSLEAGYNQPQHF; CDR3 DNA: TGTGCCAGCAGTTTAGAGGCGGGATACAATCAGCCCCAGCATTTT
V gene: TRBV2; J gene: TRBJ2-3; D gene: TRBD2; clone size: -; CDR3 protein: CASSPTSGSADTQYF; CDR3 DNA: TGTGCCAGCAGCCCGACTAGCGGGAGTGCGGATACGCAGTATTTT
V gene: TRBV14; J gene: TRBJ1-2; D gene: -; clone size: -; CDR3 protein: CASSQEASAGPGYTF; CDR3 DNA: TGTGCCAGCAGCCAAGAAGCCTCGGCAGGCCCTGGCTACACCTTC
V gene: TRBV18; J gene: TRBJ1-1; D gene: -; clone size: -; CDR3 protein: CASSRSGQTLNTEAFF; CDR3 DNA: TGTGCCAGCTCACGCTCAGGACAGACGCTCAACACTGAAGCTTTCTTT
V gene: TRBV28; J gene: TRBJ1-2; D gene: TRBD1; clone size: -; CDR3 protein: CASSFQDRAFYGYTF; CDR3 DNA: TGTGCCAGCAGTTTTCAAGACAGGGCATTCTATGGCTACACCTTC
V gene: TRBV6-1; J gene: TRBJ1-5; D gene: -; clone size: -; CDR3 protein: CASSGTVGQPQHF; CDR3 DNA: TGTGCCAGCAGTGGGACAGTGGGTCAGCCCCAGCATTTT
V gene: TRBV5-6; J gene: TRBJ2-1; D gene: TRBD2; clone size: -; CDR3 protein: CASRFPSGPSDEQFF; CDR3 DNA: TGTGCCAGCAGATTTCCTAGCGGGCCCAGTGATGAGCAGTTCTTC
V gene: TRBV6-5; J gene: TRBJ1-3; D gene: -; clone size: -; CDR3 protein: CASTGGISGNTIYF; CDR3 DNA: TGTGCCAGCACGGGCGGCATATCTGGAAACACCATATATTTT
V gene: TRBV7-2; J gene: TRBJ2-1; D gene: TRBD2; clone size: -; CDR3 protein: CASSGLGSYNEQFF; CDR3 DNA: TGTGCCAGCAGCGGACTAGGATCCTACAATGAGCAGTTCTTC
V gene: TRBV7-8; J gene: TRBJ1-1; D gene: -; clone size: -; CDR3 protein: CASSSGGTEAFF; CDR3 DNA: TGTGCCAGCAGCTCCGGGGGGACTGAAGCTTTCTTT
V gene: TRBV5-1; J gene: TRBJ2-7; D gene: -; clone size: -; CDR3 protein: CASSLAPRGSYEQYF; CDR3 DNA: TGCGCCAGCAGCTTGGCCCCCCGGGGATCCTACGAGCAGTACTTC
V gene: TRBV19; J gene: TRBJ1-2; D gene: TRBD1; clone size: -; CDR3 protein: CASSLTRTGVEGYTF; CDR3 DNA: TGTGCCAGTAGCCTAACCCGGACAGGGGTGGAAGGCTACACCTTC
V gene: TRBV6-5; J gene: TRBJ2-7; D gene: TRBD1; clone size: once; CDR3 protein: CASRQTGANYEQYF; CDR3 DNA: TGTGCCAGCAGGCAGACAGGGGCTAACTACGAGCAGTACTTC
V gene: TRBV6-1; J gene: TRBJ1-3; D gene: -; clone size: -; CDR3 protein: CASSEVRRSGNTIYF; CDR3 DNA: TGTGCCAGCAGTGAAGTGAGGCGATCTGGAAACACCATATATTTT
V gene: TRBV6-5; J gene: TRBJ2-7; D gene: -; clone size: -; CDR3 protein: CASSPPGTYEQYF; CDR3 DNA: TGTGCCAGCAGTCCCCCTGGGACCTACGAGCAGTACTTC
V gene: TRBV28; J gene: TRBJ1-2; D gene: -; clone size: -; CDR3 protein: CASSSNGEIDYGYTF; CDR3 DNA: TGTGCCAGCAGTTCGAACGGCGAAATTGACTATGGCTACACCTTC
V gene: TRBV27; J gene: TRBJ1-2; D gene: TRBD1; clone size: -; CDR3 protein: CASSRSRDSIYGYTF; CDR3 DNA: TGTGCCAGCAGCCGTAGCCGGGACAGCATCTATGGCTACACCTTC
V gene: TRBV9; J gene: TRBJ1-1; D gene: -; clone size: -; CDR3 protein: CASSVAGWDTEAFF; CDR3 DNA: TGTGCCAGCAGCGTAGCAGGATGGGACACTGAAGCTTTCTTT
V gene: TRBV2; J gene: TRBJ2-7; D gene: TRBD2; clone size: -; CDR3 protein: CASSPSASGRHTEQYF; CDR3 DNA: TGTGCCAGCAGCCCCAGTGCTAGCGGGAGACACACCGAGCAGTACTTC
V gene: TRBV9; J gene: TRBJ2-7; D gene: -; clone size: -; CDR3 protein: CASSVGPQGTEQYF; CDR3 DNA: TGTGCCAGCAGCGTGGGACCCCAGGGAACAGAGCAGTACTTC
V gene: TRBV18; J gene: TRBJ2-7; D gene: TRBD1; clone size: -; CDR3 protein: CASSLSGQGAYEQYF; CDR3 DNA: TGTGCCAGCTCACTAAGTGGACAGGGGGCCTACGAGCAGTACTTC
V gene: TRBV6-1; J gene: TRBJ1-2; D gene: -; clone size: -; CDR3 protein: CASSEARTEPYGYTF; CDR3 DNA: TGTGCCAGCAGTGAAGCGCGGACGGAGCCCTATGGCTACACCTTC
V gene: TRBV9; J gene: TRBJ1-1; D gene: -; clone size: -; CDR3 protein: CASSVSGAAGDTEAFF; CDR3 DNA: TGTGCCAGCAGCGTCTCAGGGGCGGCGGGGGACACTGAAGCTTTCTTT
V gene: TRBV5-5; J gene: TRBJ1-5; D gene: -; clone size: -; CDR3 protein: CASSLHGGESNQPQHF; CDR3 DNA: TGTGCCAGCAGCTTGCATGGGGGGGAAAGCAATCAGCCCCAGCATTTT
V gene: TRBV5-1; J gene: TRBJ2-7; D gene: TRBD2; clone size: -; CDR3 protein: CASSFKAGGAYEQYF; CDR3 DNA: TGCGCCAGCAGCTTCAAAGCGGGAGGAGCTTACGAGCAGTACTTC
V gene: TRBV19; J gene: TRBJ1-3; D gene: -; clone size: -; CDR3 protein: CASKDGYSGNTIYF; CDR3 DNA: TGTGCCAGTAAAGACGGGTACTCTGGAAACACCATATATTTT
V gene: TRBV18; J gene: TRBJ2-6; D gene: TRBD1; clone size: few; CDR3 protein: CASSPRQGARAGANVLTF; CDR3 DNA: TGTGCCAGCTCACCGAGACAGGGGGCAAGGGCTGGGGCCAACGTCCTGACTTTC
V gene: TRBV27; J gene: TRBJ1-5; D gene: -; clone size: -; CDR3 protein: CASSLRRGGYSNQPQHF; CDR3 DNA: TGTGCCAGCAGTTTACGCAGGGGCGGATATAGCAATCAGCCCCAGCATTTT
V gene: TRBV5-4; J gene: TRBJ2-5; D gene: -; clone size: -; CDR3 protein: CASSLTGGEETQYF; CDR3 DNA: TGTGCCAGCAGCTTGACCGGGGGCGAGGAGACCCAGTACTTC
V gene: TRBV10-1; J gene: TRBJ1-1; D gene: -; clone size: -; CDR3 protein: CASHSERTEDTEAFF; CDR3 DNA: TGCGCCAGCCACTCCGAGCGGACAGAAGACACTGAAGCTTTCTTT
V gene: TRBV5-1; J gene: TRBJ2-7; D gene: TRBD2; clone size: -; CDR3 protein: CASSLGASGSYEQYF; CDR3 DNA: TGCGCCAGCAGCCTAGGGGCTAGCGGGAGTTACGAGCAGTACTTC
V gene: TRBV30; J gene: TRBJ2-5; D gene: -; clone size: -; CDR3 protein: CAWSARQETQYF; CDR3 DNA: TGTGCCTGGAGTGCCAGACAAGAGACCCAGTACTTC
V gene: TRBV28; J gene: TRBJ1-4; D gene: -; clone size: -; CDR3 protein: CASSLWGQGGEKLFF; CDR3 DNA: TGTGCCAGCAGTTTATGGGGGCAGGGCGGAGAAAAACTGTTTTTT
V gene: TRBV11-2; J gene: TRBJ2-7; D gene: TRBD2; clone size: -; CDR3 protein: CASRRTSGRYEQYF; CDR3 DNA: TGTGCCAGCAGGAGGACTAGCGGGCGCTACGAGCAGTACTTC
V gene: TRBV5-1; J gene: TRBJ2-7; D gene: -; clone size: -; CDR3 protein: CASSLDRGSYEQYF; CDR3 DNA: TGCGCCAGCAGCTTGGATAGGGGCTCCTACGAGCAGTACTTC
V gene: TRBV10-2; J gene: TRBJ1-1; D gene: -; clone size: -; CDR3 protein: CASRASAEGPEAFF; CDR3 DNA: TGCGCCAGCAGGGCAAGTGCAGAGGGCCCCGAAGCTTTCTTT
V gene: TRBV5-1; J gene: TRBJ2-6; D gene: TRBD1; clone size: -; CDR3 protein: CASSLDGTGNSGANVLTF; CDR3 DNA: TGCGCCAGCAGCTTGGACGGGACAGGGAACTCTGGGGCCAACGTCCTGACTTTC
V gene: TRBV7-2; J gene: TRBJ2-3; D gene: TRBD2; clone size: -; CDR3 protein: CASRLRTSGTDTQYF; CDR3 DNA: TGTGCCAGCAGGTTAAGGACTAGCGGCACAGATACGCAGTATTTT
V gene: TRBV7-2; J gene: TRBJ2-7; D gene: -; clone size: once; CDR3 protein: CASTIPGGGDYEQYF; CDR3 DNA: TGTGCCAGCACCATACCGGGGGGCGGGGACTACGAGCAGTACTTC
V gene: TRBV28; J gene: TRBJ1-1; D gene: -; clone size: -; CDR3 protein: CASSLRLGGQNTEAFF; CDR3 DNA: TGTGCCAGCAGTTTAAGACTGGGGGGGCAGAACACTGAAGCTTTCTTT
V gene: TRBV30; J gene: TRBJ1-6; D gene: -; clone size: -; CDR3 protein: CAWSVSVLYNSPLHF; CDR3 DNA: TGTGCCTGGAGTGTATCGGTCCTCTATAATTCACCCCTCCACTTT
V gene: TRBV28; J gene: TRBJ2-3; D gene: -; clone size: -; CDR3 protein: CASSLGKGDTQYF; CDR3 DNA: TGTGCCAGCAGCTTGGGGAAGGGAGATACGCAGTATTTT
V gene: TRBV2; J gene: TRBJ2-5; D gene: -; clone size: once; CDR3 protein: CASSTETQYF; CDR3 DNA: TGTGCCAGCAGTACAGAGACCCAGTACTTC
V gene: TRBV6-6; J gene: TRBJ2-7; D gene: TRBD1; clone size: once; CDR3 protein: CASSTPDRVYEQYF; CDR3 DNA: TGTGCCAGCAGTACCCCGGACAGGGTCTACGAGCAGTACTTC
V gene: TRBV28; J gene: TRBJ2-3; D gene: -; clone size: -; CDR3 protein: CASSPPGTVNTDTQYF; CDR3 DNA: TGTGCCAGCAGTCCACCCGGGACTGTCAACACAGATACGCAGTATTTT
V gene: TRBV5-5; J gene: TRBJ2-5; D gene: TRBD2; clone size: once; CDR3 protein: CASSPKLAGGPETQYF; CDR3 DNA: TGTGCCAGCAGCCCCAAGCTAGCGGGAGGGCCGGAGACCCAGTACTTC
V gene: TRBV6-5; J gene: TRBJ2-7; D gene: -; clone size: few; CDR3 protein: CASSEGSYEQYF; CDR3 DNA: TGTGCCAGCTCGGAGGGCTCCTACGAGCAGTACTTC
V gene: TRBV9; J gene: TRBJ2-1; D gene: TRBD2; clone size: few; CDR3 protein: CASSVEAGRVNEQFF; CDR3 DNA: TGTGCCAGCAGCGTGGAAGCGGGACGGGTCAATGAGCAGTTCTTC